The rows below give T cell receptor beta chains drawn from one sample of a study of T-cell reconstitution after alpha-beta-depleted transplantation in children. In TCRdb, the PCR reads were re-called with MiXCR into one record per CDR3 protein. The data hold 210,000 or so distinct CDR3 sequences, with approximately 10% observed a single time. Sequencing used PBMCs from the stem cell graft donor, obtained from the stem cell graft. These TCRs come from a human donor who donated a stem cell graft to a child with acute lymphoblastic leukemia. The CDR3 runs from the conserved cysteine through the conserved F or W. A D gene is named only where the DNA matches it firmly. The size field is filled for only some rows; it gives once, few, many or a size class.

clone size	D gene	J gene	CDR3 length	V gene	CDR3 DNA	CDR3 protein
few	TRBD1	TRBJ2-7	15	TRBV3-1	TGTGCCAGCAGCCAACTTGGACAGGGGAACTACGAGCAGTACTTC	CASSQLGQGNYEQYF
NA	TRBD1	TRBJ2-5	15	TRBV7-2	TGTGCCAGCTCCCGGGGGACAGGGGCAGTGGAGACCCAGTACTTC	CASSRGTGAVETQYF
few	TRBD1	TRBJ2-3	14	TRBV29-1	TGCAGCGTTGTGCTTGGACAGGGGAAAGATACGCAGTATTTT	CSVVLGQGKDTQYF
many	TRBD1	TRBJ2-4	16	TRBV5-1	TGCGCCAGCAGCCGCGGACAGGGGGGATTACAAAACATTCAGTACTTC	CASSRGQGGLQNIQYF
few	NA	TRBJ1-5	15	TRBV7-2	TGTGCCAGCAGCTTGGGGTGGATGGCCAATCAGCCCCAGCATTTT	CASSLGWMANQPQHF
NA	NA	TRBJ1-2	12	TRBV10-2	TGCGCCAGCAGTGCCAGGGAGGGTGGCTACACCTTC	CASSAREGGYTF
many	TRBD1	TRBJ1-2	13	TRBV29-1	TGCAGCACACGGGACAGGGGCTCCTATGGCTACACCTTC	CSTRDRGSYGYTF
few	NA	TRBJ2-5	13	TRBV3-1	TGTGCCAGCAGCCAAAACCTGGGAGAGACCCAGTACTTC	CASSQNLGETQYF
many	NA	TRBJ2-3	13	TRBV10-3	TGTGCCATCAGTGGGCGGGGGCCCGATACGCAGTATTTT	CAISGRGPDTQYF
few	NA	TRBJ2-3	15	TRBV5-6	TGTGCCAGCAGCCCGGGCCGAACCACCTTGGATACGCAGTATTTT	CASSPGRTTLDTQYF
NA	TRBD1	TRBJ1-4	13	TRBV29-1	TGCAGCGTTGCGGGCAGGGGGCTCGAAAAACTGTTTTTT	CSVAGRGLEKLFF
many	TRBD1	TRBJ2-1	15	TRBV19	TGTGCCAGTAGTATAGTGGGACAGGGTGACAATGAGCAGTTCTTC	CASSIVGQGDNEQFF
NA	TRBD1	TRBJ2-1	16	TRBV20-1	TGCAGTGCTAGACAAACGGGACAGGGAGGGGGGGATGAGCAGTTCTTC	CSARQTGQGGGDEQFF
few	TRBD1	TRBJ2-7	16	TRBV7-2	TGTGCCAGCAGCTTAAATCGTAAGGGACAGGGTTACGAGCAGTACTTC	CASSLNRKGQGYEQYF
many	NA	TRBJ2-5	13	TRBV5-1	TGCGCCAGCAGCTTGGTACCACAAGAGACCCAGTACTTC	CASSLVPQETQYF
NA	NA	TRBJ2-5	15	TRBV5-1	TGCGCCAGCAGCAACAGGCTTCGGGCCCCGGAGACCCAGTACTTC	CASSNRLRAPETQYF
many	NA	TRBJ1-2	13	TRBV5-6	TGTGCCAGCAGCTTGTCTCGAACATCTGGCTACACCTTC	CASSLSRTSGYTF
NA	NA	TRBJ1-3	15	TRBV15	TGTGCCACCAGCGGATCCGGGACAATGGGAAACACCATATATTTT	CATSGSGTMGNTIYF
few	NA	TRBJ2-5	14	TRBV5-1	TGCGCCAGCAGCTTCGACAAGGTCCAAGAGACCCAGTACTTC	CASSFDKVQETQYF
many	TRBD2	TRBJ2-1	15	TRBV5-1	TGTGCCAGCAGTGGACTAGCGGGGGGGCCAAATGAGCAGTTCTTC	CASSGLAGGPNEQFF
few	NA	TRBJ2-7	16	TRBV6-1	TGTGCCAGCAGCCTCTCACCATGGGGCCAGCCCTACGAGCAGTACTTC	CASSLSPWGQPYEQYF
NA	TRBD1	TRBJ2-2	16	TRBV5-6	TGTGCCAGCAGCCTCTCCGGGACAGATAACACCGGGGAGCTGTTTTTT	CASSLSGTDNTGELFF
NA	NA	TRBJ2-7	13	TRBV20-1	TGCAGTGCTAATACAGGGCGAGCCTACGAGCAGTACTTC	CSANTGRAYEQYF
few	TRBD1	TRBJ1-4	14	TRBV30	TGTGCCTGGGAGCCGACAGGGGGGGAGGAAAAACTGTTTTTT	CAWEPTGGEEKLFF
NA	TRBD1	TRBJ1-3	14	TRBV5-1	TGCGCCAGCAGCATCGACAGGGTAGGAAACACCATATATTTT	CASSIDRVGNTIYF
many	NA	TRBJ2-4	16	TRBV2	TGTGCCAGCAGTGCTTTTCCCCGTCGGGCCAAAAACATTCAGTACTTC	CASSAFPRRAKNIQYF
many	TRBD1	TRBJ1-2	14	TRBV5-6	TGTGCCAGCAGCTTAGGACGACAGGGCTATGGCTACACCTTC	CASSLGRQGYGYTF
few	TRBD1	TRBJ2-7	13	TRBV20-1	TGCAGTGCTAGAACAGGGGCCCCCTACGAGCAGTACTTC	CSARTGAPYEQYF
few	NA	TRBJ2-5	14	TRBV20-1	TGCAGTGCTAGGGTTGCGGGGTGGCAAGAGACCCAGTACTTC	CSARVAGWQETQYF
few	NA	TRBJ1-4	14	TRBV12-3/TRBV12-4	TGTGCCAGCAGACACAGTTACGGGACCGAAAAACTGTTTTTT	CASRHSYGTEKLFF